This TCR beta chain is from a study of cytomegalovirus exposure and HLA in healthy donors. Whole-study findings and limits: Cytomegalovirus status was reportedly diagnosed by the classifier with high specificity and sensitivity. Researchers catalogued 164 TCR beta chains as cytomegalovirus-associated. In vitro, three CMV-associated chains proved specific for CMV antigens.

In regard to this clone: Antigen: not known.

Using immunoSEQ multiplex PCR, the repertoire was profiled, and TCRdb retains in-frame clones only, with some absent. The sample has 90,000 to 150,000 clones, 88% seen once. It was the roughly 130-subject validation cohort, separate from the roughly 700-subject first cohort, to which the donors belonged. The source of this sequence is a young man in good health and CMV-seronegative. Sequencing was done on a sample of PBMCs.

CDR3 coding DNA: TGCGCCAGCAGCGTTGACAGGTTTTCGACCTACAATGAGCAGTTCTTC. Its protein product is CASSVDRFSTYNEQFF. V is TRBV10-1 and J is TRBJ2-1; D is possibly TRBD1 (6 bases). The CDR3 spans 16 residues. The V and J ends lost 6 bases and 2 bases respectively, with 17 bases between them. Germline V gene lookup returns CDR1 WNHNN and CDR2 SYGVQD (reference sequence).